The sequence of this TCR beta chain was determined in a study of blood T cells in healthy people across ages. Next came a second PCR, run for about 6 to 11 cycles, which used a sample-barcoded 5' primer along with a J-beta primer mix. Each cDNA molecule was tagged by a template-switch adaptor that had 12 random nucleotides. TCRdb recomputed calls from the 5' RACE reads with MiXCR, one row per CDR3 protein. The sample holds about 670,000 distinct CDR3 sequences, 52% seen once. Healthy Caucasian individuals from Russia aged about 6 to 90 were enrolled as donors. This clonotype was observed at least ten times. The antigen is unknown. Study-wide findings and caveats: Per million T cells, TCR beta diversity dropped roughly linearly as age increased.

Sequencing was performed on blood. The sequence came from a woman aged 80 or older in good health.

The DNA for the CDR3 is TGTGCCAGCACCGGTGTGACTAGCGGCTACGAGCAGTACTTC. Its protein is CASTGVTSGYEQYF. V and J are TRBV3-1 and TRBJ2-7; 9 bases match TRBD2. CDR3 length equals 14 residues. J gave up 3 bases and V 7 bases, and 7 bases lay outside the gene matches. Germline values: CDR1 LGHDT, CDR2 YNNKEL (reference sequence).